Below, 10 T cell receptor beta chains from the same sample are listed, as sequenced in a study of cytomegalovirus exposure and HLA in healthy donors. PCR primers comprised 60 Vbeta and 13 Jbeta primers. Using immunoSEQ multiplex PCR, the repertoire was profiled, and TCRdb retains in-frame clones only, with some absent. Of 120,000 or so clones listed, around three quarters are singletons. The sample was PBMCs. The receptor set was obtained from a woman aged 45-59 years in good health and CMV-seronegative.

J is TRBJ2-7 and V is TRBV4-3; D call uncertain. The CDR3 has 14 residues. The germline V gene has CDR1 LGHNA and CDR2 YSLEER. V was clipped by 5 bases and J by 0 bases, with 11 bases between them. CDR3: CASSAGLGSYEQYF. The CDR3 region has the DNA TGCGCCAGCAGCGCCGGTCTTGGCTCCTACGAGCAGTACTTC.

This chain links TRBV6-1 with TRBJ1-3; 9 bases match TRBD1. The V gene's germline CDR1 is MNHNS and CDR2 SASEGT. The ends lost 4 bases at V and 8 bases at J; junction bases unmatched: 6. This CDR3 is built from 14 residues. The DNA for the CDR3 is TGTGCCAGCAGTGGGGGACAGGGTATACACACCATATATTTT. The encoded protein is CASSGGQGIHTIYF.

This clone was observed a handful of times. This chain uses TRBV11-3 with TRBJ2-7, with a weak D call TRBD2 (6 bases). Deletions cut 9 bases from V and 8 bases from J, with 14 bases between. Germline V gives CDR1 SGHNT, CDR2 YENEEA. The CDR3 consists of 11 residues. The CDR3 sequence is CARETRGKQYF. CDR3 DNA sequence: TGTGCCAGAGAAACCCGGGGGAAGCAGTACTTC. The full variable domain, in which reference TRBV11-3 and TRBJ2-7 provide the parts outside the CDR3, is EAGVVQSPRYKIIEKKQPVAFWCNPISGHNTLYWYLQNLGQGPELLIRYENEEAVDDSQLPKDRFSAERLKGVDSTLKIQPAELGDSAVYLCARETRGKQYFGPGTRLTVT.

The CDR3 loop is CASSQTGQNEKLFF. CDR3 coding DNA: TGCGCCAGCAGCCAAACCGGACAGAATGAAAAACTGTTTTTT. The chain links TRBV4-3 to TRBJ1-4; weak D call: TRBD1 (6 bases). In germline, CDR1 is LGHNA, CDR2 YSLEER. The CDR3 is 14 residues long. With 2 bases removed from V and 5 bases from J, the gap between germline ends came to 9 bases.

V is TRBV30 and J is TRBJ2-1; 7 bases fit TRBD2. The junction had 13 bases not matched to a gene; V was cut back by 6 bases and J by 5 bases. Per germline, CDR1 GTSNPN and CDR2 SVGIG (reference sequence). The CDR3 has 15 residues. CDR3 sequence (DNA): TGTGCCTGCCCCATGGGGCTAGCGGAAAACAATGAGCAGTTCTTC. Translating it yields CACPMGLAENNEQFF. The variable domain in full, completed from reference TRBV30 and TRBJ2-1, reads SQTIHQWPATLVQPVGSPLSLECTVEGTSNPNLYWYRQAAGRGLQLLFYSVGIGQISSEVPQNLSASRPQDRQFILSSKKLLLSDSGFYLCACPMGLAENNEQFFGPGTRLTVL.

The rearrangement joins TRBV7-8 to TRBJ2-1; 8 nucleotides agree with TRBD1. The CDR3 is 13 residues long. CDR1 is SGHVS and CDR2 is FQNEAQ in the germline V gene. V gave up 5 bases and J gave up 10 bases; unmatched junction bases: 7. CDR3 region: CASSPRTGYEQFF. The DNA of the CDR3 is TGTGCCAGCAGCCCCCGGACAGGGTACGAGCAGTTCTTC.

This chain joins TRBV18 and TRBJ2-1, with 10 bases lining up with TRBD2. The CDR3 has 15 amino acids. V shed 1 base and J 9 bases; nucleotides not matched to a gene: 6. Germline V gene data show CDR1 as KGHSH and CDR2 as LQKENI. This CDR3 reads CASSPLSSGSGEQFF. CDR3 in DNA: TGTGCCAGCTCACCACTGTCTAGCGGGAGTGGTGAGCAGTTCTTC. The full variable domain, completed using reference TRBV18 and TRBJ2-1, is NAGVMQNPRHLVRRRGQEARLRCSPMKGHSHVYWYRQLPEEGLKFMVYLQKENIIDESGMPKERFSAEFPKEGPSILRIQQVVRGDSAAYFCASSPLSSGSGEQFFGPGTRLTVL.

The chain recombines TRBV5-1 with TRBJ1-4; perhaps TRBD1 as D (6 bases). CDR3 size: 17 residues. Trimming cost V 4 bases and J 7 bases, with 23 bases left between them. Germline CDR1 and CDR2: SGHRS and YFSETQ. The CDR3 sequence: CASSLWGGRGRGEKLFF. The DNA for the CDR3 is TGCGCCAGCAGCCTCTGGGGGGGCCGCGGCCGGGGTGAAAAACTGTTTTTT.

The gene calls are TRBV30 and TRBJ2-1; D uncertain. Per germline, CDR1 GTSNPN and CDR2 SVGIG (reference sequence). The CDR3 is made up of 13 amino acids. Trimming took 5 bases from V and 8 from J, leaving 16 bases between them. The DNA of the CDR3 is TGTGCCTGGGCGGCCCCCACCATTGATGAGCAGTTCTTC. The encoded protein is CAWAAPTIDEQFF.

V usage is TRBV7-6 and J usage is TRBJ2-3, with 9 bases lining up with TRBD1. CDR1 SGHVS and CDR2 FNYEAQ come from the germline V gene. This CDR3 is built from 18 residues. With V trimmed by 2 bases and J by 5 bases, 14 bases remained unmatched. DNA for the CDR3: TGTGCCAGCAGCTTATCGTGGCGTACGGGACAGGGTTTAGATACGCAGTATTTT. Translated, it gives CASSLSWRTGQGLDTQYF.